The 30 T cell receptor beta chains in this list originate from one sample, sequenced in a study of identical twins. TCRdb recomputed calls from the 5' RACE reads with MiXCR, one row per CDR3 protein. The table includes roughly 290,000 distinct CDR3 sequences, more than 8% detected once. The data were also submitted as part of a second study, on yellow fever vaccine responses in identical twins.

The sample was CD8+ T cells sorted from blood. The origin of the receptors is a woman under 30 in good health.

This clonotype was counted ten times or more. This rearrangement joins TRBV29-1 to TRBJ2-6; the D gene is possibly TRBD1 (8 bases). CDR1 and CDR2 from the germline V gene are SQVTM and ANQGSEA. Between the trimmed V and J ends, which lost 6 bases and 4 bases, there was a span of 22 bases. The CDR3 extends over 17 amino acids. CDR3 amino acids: CSVGQGWAGEGANVLTF. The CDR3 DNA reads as TGCAGCGTCGGACAGGGATGGGCGGGAGAGGGGGCCAACGTCCTGACTTTC.

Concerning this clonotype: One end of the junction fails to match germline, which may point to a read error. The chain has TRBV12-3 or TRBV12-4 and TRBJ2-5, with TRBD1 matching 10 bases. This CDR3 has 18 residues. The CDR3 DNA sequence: TGTGCCCGCAGTTCCTCCCACCGGGACAGGGGATACCAAGAGACCCAGTACTTC. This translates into CARSSSHRDRGYQETQYF.

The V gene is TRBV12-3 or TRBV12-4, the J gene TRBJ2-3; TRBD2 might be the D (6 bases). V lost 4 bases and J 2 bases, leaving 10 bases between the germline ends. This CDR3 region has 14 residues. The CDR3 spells CASSYGGVTDTQYF. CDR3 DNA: TGTGCCAGCAGTTATGGCGGGGTCACAGATACGCAGTATTTT.

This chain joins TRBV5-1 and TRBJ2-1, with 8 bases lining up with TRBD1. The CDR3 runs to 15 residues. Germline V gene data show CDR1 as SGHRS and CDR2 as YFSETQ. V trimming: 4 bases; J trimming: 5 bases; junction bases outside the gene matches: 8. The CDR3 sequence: CASSAWTGHNNEQFF. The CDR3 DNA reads TGCGCCAGCAGCGCCTGGACAGGGCACAACAATGAGCAGTTCTTC. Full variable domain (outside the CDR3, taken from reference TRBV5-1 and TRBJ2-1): KAGVTQTPRYLIKTRGQQVTLSCSPISGHRSVSWYQQTPGQGLQFLFEYFSETQRNKGNFPGRFSGRQFSNSRSEMNVSTLELGDSALYLCASSAWTGHNNEQFFGPGTRLTVL.

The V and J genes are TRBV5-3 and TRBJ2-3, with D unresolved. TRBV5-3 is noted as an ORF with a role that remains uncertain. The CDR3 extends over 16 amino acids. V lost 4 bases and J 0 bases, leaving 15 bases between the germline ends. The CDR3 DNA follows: TGTGCCAGAAGCCAGGTGGCCGGAGCTAGCACAGATACGCAGTATTTT. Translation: CARSQVAGASTDTQYF.

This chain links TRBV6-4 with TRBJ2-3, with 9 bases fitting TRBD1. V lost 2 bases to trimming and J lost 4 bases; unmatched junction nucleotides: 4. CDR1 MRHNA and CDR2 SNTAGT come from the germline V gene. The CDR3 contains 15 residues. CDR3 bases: TGTGCCAGCAGTGACGGACAGGGGAAACCAGATACGCAGTATTTT. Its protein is CASSDGQGKPDTQYF.

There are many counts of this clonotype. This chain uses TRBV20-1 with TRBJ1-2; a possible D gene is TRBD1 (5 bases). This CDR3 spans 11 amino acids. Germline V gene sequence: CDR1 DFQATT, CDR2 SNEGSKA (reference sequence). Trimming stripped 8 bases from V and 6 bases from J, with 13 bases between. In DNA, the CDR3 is TGCAGTCTAGGGGACGGGGATGGCTACACCTTC. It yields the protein CSLGDGDGYTF.

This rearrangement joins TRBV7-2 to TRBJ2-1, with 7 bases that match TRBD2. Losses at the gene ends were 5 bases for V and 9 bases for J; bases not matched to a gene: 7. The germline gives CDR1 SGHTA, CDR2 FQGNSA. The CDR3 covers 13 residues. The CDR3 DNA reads TGTGCCAGCAGCCTTTGGCGGGAGATTGAGCAGTTCTTC. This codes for CASSLWREIEQFF.

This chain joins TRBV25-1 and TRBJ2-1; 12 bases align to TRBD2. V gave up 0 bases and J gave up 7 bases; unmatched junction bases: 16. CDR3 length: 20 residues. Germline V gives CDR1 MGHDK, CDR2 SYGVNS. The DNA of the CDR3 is TGTGCCAGCAGTGAATATAAGGGCCTAGCGGGAGGGCGATTGGGAAATGAGCAGTTCTTC. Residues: CASSEYKGLAGGRLGNEQFF.

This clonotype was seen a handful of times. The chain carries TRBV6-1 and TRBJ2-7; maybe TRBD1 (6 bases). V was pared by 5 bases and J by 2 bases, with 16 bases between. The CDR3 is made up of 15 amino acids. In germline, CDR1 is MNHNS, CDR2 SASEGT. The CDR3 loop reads CASSPSPGQAYEQYF. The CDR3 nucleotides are TGTGCCAGCAGTCCTTCCCCGGGACAAGCCTACGAGCAGTACTTC.

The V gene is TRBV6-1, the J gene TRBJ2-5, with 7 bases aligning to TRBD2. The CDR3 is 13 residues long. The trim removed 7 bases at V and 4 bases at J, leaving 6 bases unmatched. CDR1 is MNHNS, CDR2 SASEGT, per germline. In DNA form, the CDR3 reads TGTGCCAGCACCACACTAGCGCGAGAGACCCAGTACTTC. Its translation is CASTTLARETQYF.

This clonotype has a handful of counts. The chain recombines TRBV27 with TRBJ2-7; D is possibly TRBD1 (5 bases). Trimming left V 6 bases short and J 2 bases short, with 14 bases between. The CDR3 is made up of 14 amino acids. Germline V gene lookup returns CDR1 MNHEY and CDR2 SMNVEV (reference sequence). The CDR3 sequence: CASRGDSSPYEQYF. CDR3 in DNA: TGTGCCAGCAGGGGTGACAGCTCCCCCTACGAGCAGTACTTC.

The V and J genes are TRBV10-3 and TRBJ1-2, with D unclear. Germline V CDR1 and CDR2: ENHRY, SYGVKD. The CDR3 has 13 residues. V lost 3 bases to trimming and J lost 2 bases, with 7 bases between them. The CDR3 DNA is TGTGCCATCAGTGACAGCCCCAACTATGGCTACACCTTC. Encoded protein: CAISDSPNYGYTF.

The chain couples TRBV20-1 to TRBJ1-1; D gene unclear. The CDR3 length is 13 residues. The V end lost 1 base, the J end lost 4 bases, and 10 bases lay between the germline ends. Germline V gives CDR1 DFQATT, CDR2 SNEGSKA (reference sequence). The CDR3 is CSARVVGFTEAFF. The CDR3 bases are TGCAGTGCTAGAGTGGTAGGGTTCACTGAAGCTTTCTTT.

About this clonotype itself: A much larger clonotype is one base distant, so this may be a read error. The CDR3 sequence is CSARPRADYEQYF. The CDR3 DNA reads TGCAGTGCTAGACCGAGGGCAGACTACGAGCAGTACTTC. V and J are TRBV20-1 and TRBJ2-7; a possible D gene is TRBD2 (5 bases). Germline-derived CDR1 and CDR2 are DFQATT and SNEGSKA (reference sequence). The CDR3 spans 13 residues. Deletions cut 2 bases from V and 3 bases from J, with 11 bases between.

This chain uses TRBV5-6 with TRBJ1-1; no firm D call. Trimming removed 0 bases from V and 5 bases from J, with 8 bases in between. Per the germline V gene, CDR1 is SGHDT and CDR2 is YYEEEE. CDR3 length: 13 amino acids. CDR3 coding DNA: TGTGCCAGCAGCTTGGCTATGTTTACTGAAGCTTTCTTT. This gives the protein CASSLAMFTEAFF.

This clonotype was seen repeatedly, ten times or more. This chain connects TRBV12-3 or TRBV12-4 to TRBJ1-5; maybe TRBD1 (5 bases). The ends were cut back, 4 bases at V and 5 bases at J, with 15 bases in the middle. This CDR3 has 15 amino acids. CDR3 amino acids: CASSSGPQGHQPQHF. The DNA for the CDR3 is TGTGCCAGCAGTTCGGGACCCCAGGGCCATCAGCCCCAGCATTTT.

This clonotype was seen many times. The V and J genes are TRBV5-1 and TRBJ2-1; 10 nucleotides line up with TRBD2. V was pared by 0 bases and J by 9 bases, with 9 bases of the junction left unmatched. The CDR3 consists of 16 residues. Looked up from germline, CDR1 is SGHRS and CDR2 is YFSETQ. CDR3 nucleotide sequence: TGCGCCAGCAGCTTGGAAACTCTAGCGGGAGCTCTTGAGCAGTTCTTC. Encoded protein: CASSLETLAGALEQFF.

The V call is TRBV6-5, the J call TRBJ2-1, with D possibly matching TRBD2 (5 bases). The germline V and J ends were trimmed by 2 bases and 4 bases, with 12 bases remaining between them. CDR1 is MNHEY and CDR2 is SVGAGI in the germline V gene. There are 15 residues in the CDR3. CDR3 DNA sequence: TGTGCCAGCAGTTACGAGGGAGTGGGTTACAATGAGCAGTTCTTC. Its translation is CASSYEGVGYNEQFF.

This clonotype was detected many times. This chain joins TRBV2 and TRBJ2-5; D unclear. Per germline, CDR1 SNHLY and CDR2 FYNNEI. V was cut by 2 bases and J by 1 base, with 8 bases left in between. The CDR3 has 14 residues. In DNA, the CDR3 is TGTGCCAGCAGTGAATTCGTAAGCCAAGAGACCCAGTACTTC. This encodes CASSEFVSQETQYF.

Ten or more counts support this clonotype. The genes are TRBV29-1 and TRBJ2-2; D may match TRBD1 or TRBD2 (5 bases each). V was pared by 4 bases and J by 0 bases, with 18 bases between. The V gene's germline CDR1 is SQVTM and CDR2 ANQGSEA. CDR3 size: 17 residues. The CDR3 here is CSVVEPGRASNTGELFF. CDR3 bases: TGCAGCGTTGTCGAGCCGGGGCGAGCCTCGAACACCGGGGAGCTGTTTTTT.

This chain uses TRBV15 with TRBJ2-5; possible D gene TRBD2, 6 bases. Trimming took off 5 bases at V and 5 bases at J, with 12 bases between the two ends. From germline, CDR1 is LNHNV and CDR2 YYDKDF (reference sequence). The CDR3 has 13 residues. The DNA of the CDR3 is TGTGCCACCAGCCCTGCGGGGTGGGAGACCCAGTACTTC. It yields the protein CATSPAGWETQYF.

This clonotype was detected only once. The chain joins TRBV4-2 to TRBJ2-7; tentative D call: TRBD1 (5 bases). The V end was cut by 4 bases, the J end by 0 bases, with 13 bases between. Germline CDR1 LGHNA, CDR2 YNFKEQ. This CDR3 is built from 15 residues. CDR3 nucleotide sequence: TGTGCCAGCAGCCCCGGGCCAGGGAACTCCTACGAGCAGTACTTC. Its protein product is CASSPGPGNSYEQYF.

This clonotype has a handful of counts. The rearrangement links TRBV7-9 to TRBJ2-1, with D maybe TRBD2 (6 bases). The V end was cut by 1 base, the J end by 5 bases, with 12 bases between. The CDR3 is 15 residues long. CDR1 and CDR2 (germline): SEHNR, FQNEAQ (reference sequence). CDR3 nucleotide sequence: TGTGCCAGCAGCTTAGTTTTGCGGGGCGACAATGAGCAGTTCTTC. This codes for CASSLVLRGDNEQFF.

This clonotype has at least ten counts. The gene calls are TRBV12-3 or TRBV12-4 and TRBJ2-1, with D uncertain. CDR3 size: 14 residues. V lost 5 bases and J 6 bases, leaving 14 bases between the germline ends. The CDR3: CASSNQVTFNEQFF. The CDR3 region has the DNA TGTGCCAGCAGTAACCAAGTGACTTTCAATGAGCAGTTCTTC.

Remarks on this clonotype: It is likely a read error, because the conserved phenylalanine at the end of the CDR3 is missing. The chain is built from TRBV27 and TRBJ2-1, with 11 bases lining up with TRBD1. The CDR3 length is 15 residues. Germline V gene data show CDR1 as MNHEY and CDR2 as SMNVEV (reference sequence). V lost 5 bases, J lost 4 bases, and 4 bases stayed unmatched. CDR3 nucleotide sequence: TGTGCCAGCAGTACCGGGACAGGGGGTTACAATGAGCAGTTCTCC. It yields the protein CASSTGTGGYNEQFS.

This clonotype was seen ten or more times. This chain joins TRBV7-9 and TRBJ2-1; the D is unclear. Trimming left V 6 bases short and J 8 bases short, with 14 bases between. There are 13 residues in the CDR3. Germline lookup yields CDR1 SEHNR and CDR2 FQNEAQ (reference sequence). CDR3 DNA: TGTGCCAGCAGTTACACCATCAAGGATGAGCAGTTCTTC. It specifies CASSYTIKDEQFF.

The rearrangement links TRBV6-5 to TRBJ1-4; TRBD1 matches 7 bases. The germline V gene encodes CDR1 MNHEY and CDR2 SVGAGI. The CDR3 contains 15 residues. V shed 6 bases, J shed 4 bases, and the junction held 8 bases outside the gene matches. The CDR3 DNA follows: TGTGCCAGCAGCTACCGACAGGGCTTTAATGAAAAACTGTTTTTT. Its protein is CASSYRQGFNEKLFF.

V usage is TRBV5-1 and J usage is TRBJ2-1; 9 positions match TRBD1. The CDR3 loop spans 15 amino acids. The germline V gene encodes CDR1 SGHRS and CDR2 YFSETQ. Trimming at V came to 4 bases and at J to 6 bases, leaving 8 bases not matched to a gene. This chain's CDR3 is CASSTTTGGSNEQFF. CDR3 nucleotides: TGCGCCAGCAGCACAACGACAGGGGGTAGCAATGAGCAGTTCTTC.

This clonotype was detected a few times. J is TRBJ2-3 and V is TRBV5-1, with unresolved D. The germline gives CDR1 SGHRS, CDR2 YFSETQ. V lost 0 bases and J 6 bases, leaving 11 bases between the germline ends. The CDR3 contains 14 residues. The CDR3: CASSLGNLRDTQYF. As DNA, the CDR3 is TGCGCCAGCAGCTTGGGAAATCTGAGGGATACGCAGTATTTT.